The 26 T cell receptor beta chains below come from one sample, sequenced in a study of T-cell memory formation after mild COVID-19. Each CDR3 protein is one row after TCRdb ran MiXCR on the 5' RACE reads. The sample lists around 340,000 distinct CDR3 sequences, roughly 13% occurring once. Sample: PBMCs or a T cell subset sorted from them (not recorded which). The receptors were sampled from a man younger than 30 who had mild COVID-19 (a few samples of this study predate the infection). Cell type and time point are not known.

The CDR3 region is CASSVAWGEFTGELFF. The CDR3 nucleotides are TGTGCCAGCAGCGTAGCCTGGGGGGAGTTCACCGGGGAGCTGTTTTTT. This chain links TRBV9 with TRBJ2-2; weak D call: TRBD2 (6 bases). The CDR3 has 16 amino acids. Deletions cut 0 bases from V and 4 bases from J, with 13 bases between. Germline loops: CDR1 SGDLS, CDR2 YYNGEE.

This clonotype was seen a few times. The CDR3 loop is CASSLRGQSLDTQYF. The CDR3 nucleotides read TGTGCCAGCAGCTTAAGGGGACAAAGTCTAGATACGCAGTATTTT. The J gene is TRBJ2-3, the V gene TRBV7-9, with D tentatively TRBD1 (6 bases). The CDR3 consists of 15 residues. V lost 2 bases and J 5 bases, leaving 14 bases between the germline ends. The germline V gene has CDR1 SEHNR and CDR2 FQNEAQ (reference sequence).

The chain combines TRBV12-5 with TRBJ2-6; 7 positions agree with TRBD1. This CDR3 has 18 residues. V gave up 5 bases and J gave up 4 bases; unmatched junction bases: 14. Germline V lookup: CDR1 LGHNT, CDR2 FRNRAP. The CDR3 sequence is CASGLRQGRARGANVLTF. The CDR3 DNA is TGTGCTAGTGGTCTTAGACAGGGAAGGGCGCGGGGGGCCAACGTCCTGACTTTC.

V and J are TRBV19 and TRBJ1-2, with D uncertain. The germline V gene encodes CDR1 LNHDA and CDR2 SQIVND (reference sequence). V was shortened by 3 bases and J by 4 bases, with 9 bases between the two germline ends. This CDR3 region has 13 residues. DNA of the CDR3: TGTGCCAGTAGTATCGCTAGGAGCTATGGCTACACCTTC. Translation: CASSIARSYGYTF.

The chain recombines TRBV5-1 with TRBJ1-2, with D hard to call. From germline, CDR1 is SGHRS and CDR2 YFSETQ. The CDR3 is 15 residues long. The ends were cut back, 4 bases at V and 7 bases at J, with 20 bases in the middle. The CDR3 bases are TGCGCCAGCAGCCAGGCTACCACCCAACCCAGTGGCTACACCTTC. Its translation: CASSQATTQPSGYTF.

The rearrangement uses TRBV4-1 and TRBJ1-2; unclear D gene. CDR1 and CDR2 (germline): MGHRA, YSYEKL. The CDR3 runs to 14 residues. V lost 0 bases and J 3 bases, leaving 8 bases between the germline ends. The CDR3 DNA reads as TGCGCCAGCAGCCAAGAAGGTAGCCACTATGGCTACACCTTC. Protein product: CASSQEGSHYGYTF.

The genes are TRBV5-5 and TRBJ2-4, with D possibly TRBD1 on 6 matching bases. Germline CDR1 SGHKS, CDR2 YYEKEE (reference sequence). This CDR3 has 15 residues. The V and J ends lost 0 bases and 8 bases respectively, with 15 bases between them. The CDR3 reads CASSLAWGHGDIQYF. The CDR3 DNA sequence: TGTGCCAGCAGCTTGGCGTGGGGGCACGGTGACATTCAGTACTTC.

The chain employs TRBV6-5 and TRBJ1-2; 9 bases line up with TRBD1. The CDR3 runs to 16 residues. V was pared by 2 bases and J by 4 bases, with 8 bases of the junction left unmatched. Germline V gene sequence: CDR1 MNHEY, CDR2 SVGAGI. Here the CDR3 reads CASSYLPGQGLYGYTF. Written as DNA, the CDR3 is TGTGCCAGCAGTTACCTTCCGGGACAGGGACTCTATGGCTACACCTTC.

The rearrangement links TRBV20-1 to TRBJ2-7; D gene uncertain. CDR3 length: 15 amino acids. V shed 6 bases and J shed 6 bases, with 24 bases lying between them. Per germline, CDR1 DFQATT and CDR2 SNEGSKA (reference sequence). The CDR3 DNA is TGCAGTGCCCCCCCTGGCGGAGCGAGAGCCTCCGAGCAGTACTTC. Translation: CSAPPGGARASEQYF.

This clonotype has a handful of counts. This chain connects TRBV3-1 to TRBJ1-1, with a possible D match to TRBD1 (5 bases). Germline V gene sequence: CDR1 LGHDT, CDR2 YNNKEL (reference sequence). CDR3 size: 11 residues. Trimming pared 8 bases from V and 11 bases from J, leaving 15 bases between. In nucleotides, the CDR3 is TGTGCCAGCGGGCAGGGAAGTCAGGCTTTCTTT. It is translated as CASGQGSQAFF.

This clonotype appeared a few times. The rearrangement joins TRBV29-1 to TRBJ2-5; no clear D gene. Germline assignment: CDR1 SQVTM and CDR2 ANQGSEA. The CDR3 loop spans 12 amino acids. The CDR3 is CTCWSLGETQYF. The CDR3 DNA follows: TGCACATGTTGGTCCTTGGGGGAGACCCAGTACTTC. Based on the CDR3 plus reference TRBV29-1 and TRBJ2-5, the full variable domain is SAVISQKPSRDICQRGTSLTIQCQVDSQVTMMFWYRQQPGQSLTLIATANQGSEATYESGFVIDKFPISRPNLTFSTLTVSNMSPEDSSIYLCTCWSLGETQYFGPGTRLLVL.

The genes are TRBV6-5 and TRBJ2-4; TRBD1 or TRBD2 may be the D gene (6 bases each). V was pared by 0 bases and J by 8 bases, with 14 bases between. The CDR3 sequence is 15 residues long. CDR1 and CDR2 (germline): MNHEY, SVGAGI. DNA for the CDR3: TGTGCCAGCAGTTACTCGATTACGGGGGCGTACATTCAGTACTTC. It codes for CASSYSITGAYIQYF.

This clonotype was found a few times. V is TRBV7-3 and J is TRBJ2-3; no firm D call. CDR3 size: 15 residues. Per the germline V gene, CDR1 is SGHTA and CDR2 is FQGTGA. Trimming removed 5 bases at V and 2 bases at J, with 14 bases between. DNA of the CDR3: TGTGCCAGCAGCCCCATGGGTCGGTACACAGATACGCAGTATTTT. Translation: CASSPMGRYTDTQYF.

The CDR3 region has the DNA TGCGCCAGCAGCTTGTTCGGTGAAAGCAATCAGCCCCAGCATTTT. Its translation: CASSLFGESNQPQHF. This chain uses TRBV5-1 with TRBJ1-5; no clear D gene. Germline V lookup: CDR1 SGHRS, CDR2 YFSETQ. The CDR3 is 15 residues long. Trimming cost V 1 base and J 1 base, with 9 bases left between them. The full variable domain, its missing parts supplied by reference TRBV5-1 and TRBJ1-5, is KAGVTQTPRYLIKTRGQQVTLSCSPISGHRSVSWYQQTPGQGLQFLFEYFSETQRNKGNFPGRFSGRQFSNSRSEMNVSTLELGDSALYLCASSLFGESNQPQHFGDGTRLSIL.

This CDR3 reads CSAKPGGRMNTEAFF. The DNA of the CDR3 is TGCAGTGCAAAGCCCGGGGGCCGCATGAACACTGAAGCTTTCTTT. The genes are TRBV20-1 and TRBJ1-1, with a weak D call TRBD1 (6 bases). Germline-derived CDR1 and CDR2 are DFQATT and SNEGSKA (reference sequence). The CDR3 covers 15 residues. Between the trimmed V and J ends, which lost 6 bases and 0 bases, there was a span of 17 bases.

The V and J genes are TRBV6-5 and TRBJ2-3; 7 positions match TRBD1. This CDR3 spans 15 amino acids. CDR1 and CDR2 (germline): MNHEY, SVGAGI. The junction had 4 bases not matched to a gene; V was cut back by 2 bases and J by 2 bases. DNA for the CDR3: TGTGCCAGCAGTTACAGGGGACAGATCACAGATACGCAGTATTTT. This encodes CASSYRGQITDTQYF.

This clonotype showed up just a few times. This chain connects TRBV5-4 to TRBJ1-1; D is ambiguous. Germline V lookup: CDR1 SGHNT, CDR2 YYREEE (reference sequence). Trimming left V 2 bases short and J 5 bases short, with 10 bases between. This CDR3 region has 13 residues. The CDR3 sequence is CASSFLGDTEAFF. The CDR3 DNA is TGTGCCAGCAGCTTCCTCGGGGATACTGAAGCTTTCTTT. Using reference TRBV5-4 and TRBJ1-1 for the parts outside the CDR3, the full variable domain is ETGVTQSPTHLIKTRGQQVTLRCSSQSGHNTVSWYQQALGQGPQFIFQYYREEENGRGNFPPRFSGLQFPNYSSELNVNALELDDSALYLCASSFLGDTEAFFGQGTRLTVV.

Many counts were recorded for this clonotype. The rearrangement links TRBV5-1 to TRBJ2-5; D is ambiguous. Trimming took off 4 bases at V and 5 bases at J, with 24 bases between the two ends. Germline values: CDR1 SGHRS, CDR2 YFSETQ. The CDR3 length is 17 residues. The CDR3 DNA reads TGCGCCAGCAGCCTTGATACTTCGGCCTTATTCCCCGAGACCCAGTACTTC. Translated, it gives CASSLDTSALFPETQYF.

In its sample, this clonotype was seen a few times. V is TRBV10-2 and J is TRBJ2-3; 11 nucleotides line up with TRBD2. The V gene's germline CDR1 is WSHSY and CDR2 SAAADI. CDR3 length: 15 amino acids. J was trimmed by 7 bases and V by 6 bases; bases with no gene match: 9. CDR3 sequence (DNA): TGCGCCAGCAGAGTAGCGGGGGGGCTTCTCTATACGCAGTATTTT. It is translated as CASRVAGGLLYTQYF.

This chain links TRBV7-9 with TRBJ2-3; 13 bases are a match to TRBD2. The CDR3 extends over 19 amino acids. V shed 5 bases and J 2 bases; nucleotides not matched to a gene: 13. CDR1 is SEHNR, CDR2 FQNEAQ, per germline (reference sequence). Here the CDR3 DNA reads TGTGCCAGCAGCGACGGCATTTCGACTAGCGGGGGGTACACAGATACGCAGTATTTT. This encodes CASSDGISTSGGYTDTQYF.

This chain connects TRBV6-5 to TRBJ1-6; 10 bases fit TRBD1. V shed 6 bases, J shed 7 bases, and the junction held 3 bases outside the gene matches. Germline assignment: CDR1 MNHEY and CDR2 SVGAGI. The CDR3 contains 14 residues. CDR3 nucleotides: TGTGCCAGCAGGGTGGGACAGGGGAATTCACCCCTCCACTTT. It yields the protein CASRVGQGNSPLHF.

The V gene is TRBV15, the J gene TRBJ1-6, with a weak D call TRBD1 (5 bases). This CDR3 has 16 amino acids. Between the trimmed V and J ends, which lost 1 base and 7 bases, there was a span of 14 bases. Germline V CDR1 and CDR2: LNHNV, YYDKDF (reference sequence). CDR3 nucleotides: TGTGCCACCAGCAGAGGGGGAGGGGAGCCGAATTCACCCCTCCACTTT. The encoded protein is CATSRGGGEPNSPLHF.

This clonotype was counted many times. The J gene is TRBJ1-1, the V gene TRBV12-3 or TRBV12-4; the D is unclear. CDR3 length: 13 residues. V gave up 5 bases and J gave up 11 bases, with 18 bases separating them. The CDR3 here is CASSTHLEVHAFF. The CDR3 nucleotides are TGTGCCAGCAGTACACACCTCGAGGTACACGCTTTCTTT.

The chain carries TRBV6-6 and TRBJ1-1; D perhaps matches TRBD1 (6 bases). The V and J ends lost 6 bases and 4 bases respectively, with 18 bases between them. The CDR3 totals 15 residues. Germline CDR1 is MNHNY and CDR2 is SVGAGI (reference sequence). Written as DNA, the CDR3 is TGTGCCAGCAGAGCAGGGGCCAAACGGGGCACTGAAGCTTTCTTT. It yields the protein CASRAGAKRGTEAFF.

This clonotype was detected only a few times. V gene TRBV7-9 combines with J gene TRBJ1-2; D gene ambiguous. CDR1 and CDR2 (germline): SEHNR, FQNEAQ (reference sequence). V was trimmed by 1 base and J by 5 bases, leaving 8 bases between them. This CDR3 has 13 residues. The chain's CDR3 is CASSLVLGYGYTF. CDR3 sequence (DNA): TGTGCCAGCAGCTTAGTTCTCGGGTATGGCTACACCTTC. The variable domain in full, completed from reference TRBV7-9 and TRBJ1-2, reads DTGVSQNPRHKITKRGQNVTFRCDPISEHNRLYWYRQTLGQGPEFLTYFQNEAQLEKSRLLSDRFSAERPKGSFSTLEIQRTEQGDSAMYLCASSLVLGYGYTFGSGTRLTVV.

This clonotype has more than one count but fewer than ten. V and J are TRBV7-8 and TRBJ2-1; 9 positions agree with TRBD2. The CDR3 is made up of 16 amino acids. Germline CDR1 SGHVS, CDR2 FQNEAQ. V lost 5 bases and J lost 12; bases outside the gene matches: 17. CDR3 loop: CASSRRGGTSHLGQFF. In nucleotides, the CDR3 is TGTGCCAGCAGCCGACGGGGGGGGACTAGCCATCTGGGGCAGTTCTTC.